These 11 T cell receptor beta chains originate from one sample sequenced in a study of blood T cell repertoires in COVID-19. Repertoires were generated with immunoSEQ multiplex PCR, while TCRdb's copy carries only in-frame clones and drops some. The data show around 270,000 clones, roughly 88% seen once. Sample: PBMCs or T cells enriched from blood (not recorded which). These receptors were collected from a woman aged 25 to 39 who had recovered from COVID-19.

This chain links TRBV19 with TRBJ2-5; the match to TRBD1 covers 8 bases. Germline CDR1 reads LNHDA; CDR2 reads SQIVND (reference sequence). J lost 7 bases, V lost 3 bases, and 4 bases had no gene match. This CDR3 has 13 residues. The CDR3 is CASSMTGVGTQYF. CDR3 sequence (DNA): TGTGCCAGTAGTATGACAGGGGTTGGGACCCAGTACTTC.

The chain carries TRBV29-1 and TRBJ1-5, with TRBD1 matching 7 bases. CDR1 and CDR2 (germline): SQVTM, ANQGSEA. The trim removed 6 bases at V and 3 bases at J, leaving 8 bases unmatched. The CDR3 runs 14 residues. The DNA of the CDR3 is TGCAGCGTGGGGGACAGCACCTTCAATCAGCCCCAGCATTTT. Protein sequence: CSVGDSTFNQPQHF.

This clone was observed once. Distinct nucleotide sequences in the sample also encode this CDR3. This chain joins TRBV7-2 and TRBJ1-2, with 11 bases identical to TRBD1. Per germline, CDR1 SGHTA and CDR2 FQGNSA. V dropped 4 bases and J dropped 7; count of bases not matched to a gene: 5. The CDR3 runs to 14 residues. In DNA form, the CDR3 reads TGTGCCAGCAGCTCGGACAGGGGGCCATTTGGCTACACCTTC. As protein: CASSSDRGPFGYTF.

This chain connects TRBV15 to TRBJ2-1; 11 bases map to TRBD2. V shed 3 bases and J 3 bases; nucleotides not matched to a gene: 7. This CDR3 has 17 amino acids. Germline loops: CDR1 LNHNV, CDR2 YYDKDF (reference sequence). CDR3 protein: CATSRAATSGVYNEQFF. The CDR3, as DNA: TGTGCCACCAGCAGGGCAGCGACTAGCGGGGTCTACAATGAGCAGTTCTTC. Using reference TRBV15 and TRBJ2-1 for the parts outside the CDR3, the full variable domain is DAMVIQNPRYQVTQFGKPVTLSCSQTLNHNVMYWYQQKSSQAPKLLFHYYDKDFNNEADTPDNFQSRRPNTSFCFLDIRSPGLGDTAMYLCATSRAATSGVYNEQFFGPGTRLTVL.

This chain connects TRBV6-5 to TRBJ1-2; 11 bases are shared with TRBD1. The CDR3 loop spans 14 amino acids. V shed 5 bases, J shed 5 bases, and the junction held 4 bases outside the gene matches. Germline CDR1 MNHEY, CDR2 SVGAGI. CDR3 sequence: CASSKGQGGYGYTF. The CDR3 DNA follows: TGTGCCAGCAGTAAGGGACAGGGGGGTTATGGCTACACCTTC.

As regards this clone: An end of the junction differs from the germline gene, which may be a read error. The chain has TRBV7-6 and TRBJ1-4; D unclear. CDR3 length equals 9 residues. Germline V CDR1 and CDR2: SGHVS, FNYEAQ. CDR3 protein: CARDRTLRF. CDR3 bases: TGTGCCAGAGACCGGACTCTACGTTTT.

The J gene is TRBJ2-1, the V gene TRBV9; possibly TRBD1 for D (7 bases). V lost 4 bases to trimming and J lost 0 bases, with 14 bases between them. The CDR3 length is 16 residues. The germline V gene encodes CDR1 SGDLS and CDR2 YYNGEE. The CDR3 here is CASSPRGDSSYNEQFF. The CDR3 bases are TGTGCCAGCAGCCCTCGCGGGGACAGCTCCTACAATGAGCAGTTCTTC.

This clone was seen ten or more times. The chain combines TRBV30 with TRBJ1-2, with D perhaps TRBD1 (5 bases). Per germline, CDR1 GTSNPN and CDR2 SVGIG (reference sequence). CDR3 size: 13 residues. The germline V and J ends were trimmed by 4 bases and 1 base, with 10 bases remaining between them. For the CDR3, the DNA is TGTGCCTGGACCCCGGGGGGTAACTATGGCTACACCTTC. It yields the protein CAWTPGGNYGYTF.

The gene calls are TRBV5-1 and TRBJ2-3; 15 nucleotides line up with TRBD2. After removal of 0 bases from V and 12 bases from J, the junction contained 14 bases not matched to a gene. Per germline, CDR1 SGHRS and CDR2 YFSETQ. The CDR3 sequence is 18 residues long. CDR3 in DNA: TGCGCCAGCAGCTTGGAAGGACTAGCGGGAGGGGTGGCGCTTTCCCAGTATTTT. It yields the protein CASSLEGLAGGVALSQYF.

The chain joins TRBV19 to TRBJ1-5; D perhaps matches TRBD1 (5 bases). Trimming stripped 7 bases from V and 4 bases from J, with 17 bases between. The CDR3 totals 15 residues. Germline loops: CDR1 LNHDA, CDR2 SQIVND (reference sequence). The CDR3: CASTRTSGANQPQHF. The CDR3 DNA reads TGTGCCAGTACCCGGACCTCTGGGGCAAATCAGCCCCAGCATTTT.

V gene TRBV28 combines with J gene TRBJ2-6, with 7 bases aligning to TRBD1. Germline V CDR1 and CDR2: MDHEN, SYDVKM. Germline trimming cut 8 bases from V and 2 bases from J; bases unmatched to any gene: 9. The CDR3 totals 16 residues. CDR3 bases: TGTGCCAGCGCGAACGCCGACAGGGCTGGGGCCAACGTCCTGACTTTC. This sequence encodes CASANADRAGANVLTF.